The 9 T cell receptor beta chains in this list originate from one sample, sequenced in a study of spatial heterogeneity in lung cancer. MiXCR, run by TCRdb on the 5' RACE reads, gives a single entry per CDR3 protein. The table has about 16,000 distinct CDR3 sequences, just under 6.5% seen once. The time point is: blood at routine non-recurrence follow-up after resection. This specimen consisted of PBMCs, obtained at follow-up. Receptors were obtained from a male donor with early-stage non-small cell lung cancer.

This clonotype was seen many times. The CDR3 coding sequence is TGTGCCAGCAGACCGGGACAGGGGGCCTACGAGCAGTACTTC. As protein: CASRPGQGAYEQYF. V is TRBV2 and J is TRBJ2-7, with 11 bases lining up with TRBD1. Unmatched junction bases numbered 3, after V lost 6 bases and J lost 2 bases. There are 14 residues in the CDR3. Germline CDR1 SNHLY, CDR2 FYNNEI.

Ten or more counts support this clonotype. V is TRBV28 and J is TRBJ2-4; D possibly corresponds to TRBD1 (5 bases). CDR1 is MDHEN, CDR2 SYDVKM, per germline. V gave up 4 bases and J gave up 6 bases, with 13 bases separating them. CDR3 length: 14 residues. CDR3 residues: CASSSRERGNIQYF. The CDR3 DNA reads as TGTGCCAGCAGTTCCAGGGAAAGGGGAAACATTCAGTACTTC. Supplemented by reference TRBV28 and TRBJ2-4, the full variable domain reads DVKVTQSSRYLVKRTGEKVFLECVQDMDHENMFWYRQDPGLGLRLIYFSYDVKMKEKGDIPEGYSVSREKKERFSLILESASTNQTSMYLCASSSRERGNIQYFGAGTRLSVL.

In its sample, this clonotype was seen many times. This chain uses TRBV7-2 with TRBJ2-3; perhaps TRBD2 as D (5 bases). Germline CDR1 reads SGHTA; CDR2 reads FQGNSA. With 2 bases removed from V and 4 bases from J, the gap between germline ends came to 13 bases. This CDR3 spans 15 amino acids. The CDR3 nucleotides read TGTGCCAGCAGCTTATTCGAGACCGGGGCAGATACGCAGTATTTT. Translated: CASSLFETGADTQYF.

Ten or more counts support this clonotype. V gene TRBV7-8 combines with J gene TRBJ2-3; 8 nucleotides align to TRBD2. With V trimmed by 3 bases and J by 3 bases, 8 bases remained unmatched. Germline lookup yields CDR1 SGHVS and CDR2 FQNEAQ. This CDR3 is built from 16 residues. DNA of the CDR3: TGTGCCAGCAGCTTTCGCGCGGGACTAGGGACAGATACGCAGTATTTT. It encodes CASSFRAGLGTDTQYF.

In this sample, this clonotype turned up many times. The chain uses TRBV6-2 or TRBV6-3 and TRBJ2-5, with TRBD1 as a possible D gene (7 bases). The germline V gene has CDR1 MNHEY and CDR2 SVGEGT. V was clipped by 2 bases and J by 5 bases, with 24 bases between them. The CDR3 contains 18 residues. CDR3 coding DNA: TGTGCCAGCAGTTACCACCGGCAGAGGGGGCGCGGGAAGGAGACCCAGTACTTC. Translation: CASSYHRQRGRGKETQYF.

This clonotype appeared many times. The J gene is TRBJ1-2, the V gene TRBV5-1; no clear D. The CDR3 runs 16 residues. Germline CDR1 and CDR2: SGHRS and YFSETQ. Trimming pared 0 bases from V and 4 bases from J, leaving 16 bases between. Here the CDR3 reads CASSLEAYASSYGYTF. The CDR3 nucleotides read TGCGCCAGCAGCTTGGAGGCGTACGCTTCATCCTATGGCTACACCTTC.

The V call is TRBV6-2 or TRBV6-3, the J call TRBJ2-7; 8 positions match TRBD1. This CDR3 is 18 amino acids long. CDR1 is MNHEY, CDR2 SVGEGT, per germline. With V trimmed by 2 bases and J by 1 base, 13 bases remained unmatched. This CDR3 is CASSYTMLAGTGSYEQYF. The CDR3 coding sequence is TGTGCCAGCAGTTACACTATGCTGGCCGGGACAGGATCCTACGAGCAGTACTTC.

This clonotype was counted many times. The V and J genes are TRBV7-9 and TRBJ1-1; 8 bases are shared with TRBD1. This CDR3 is built from 16 residues. The V and J ends lost 3 bases and 3 bases, in that order; junction bases with no gene match: 9. Per the germline V gene, CDR1 is SEHNR and CDR2 is FQNEAQ (reference sequence). CDR3 in DNA: TGTGCCAGCAGCTTCTCAGGGGGCAGGGGGCACACTGAAGCTTTCTTT. This sequence encodes CASSFSGGRGHTEAFF.

This clonotype was seen ten or more times. The chain links TRBV18 to TRBJ2-1, with D perhaps matching TRBD2 (6 bases). CDR1 and CDR2 from the germline V gene are KGHSH and LQKENI. The CDR3 contains 16 residues. The ends were cut back, 0 bases at V and 2 bases at J, with 11 bases in the middle. CDR3 bases: TGTGCCAGCTCACCACCGCGATTAGCGGCCTACAATGAGCAGTTCTTC. Its translation: CASSPPRLAAYNEQFF.